This is a list of T cell receptor beta chains from one sample in a study of control samples from healthy donors and cancer patients. Clones were sequenced by immunoSEQ multiplex PCR, and TCRdb holds only the in-frame ones, with some missing. This sample has about 130,000 clones; about 94% occur once, and the top ten carry over 12%. Source material: PBMCs. These receptors came from a man in his 60s with colorectal cancer. CDR3s include the opening cysteine and the closing phenylalanine or tryptophan. D genes are given only for firm matches. Expanded clones get a size class; other rows say once, few or many, or leave the size out.

clone size | J gene | V gene | D gene | CDR3 protein | CDR3 DNA
. | TRBJ2-1 | TRBV19 | . | CASSLLRTARGEQFF | TGTGCCAGTAGCCTCCTCCGGACAGCTAGGGGTGAGCAGTTCTTC
. | TRBJ2-3 | TRBV15 | TRBD1 | CATSRRTGTLADTQYF | TGTGCCACCAGCAGAAGGACAGGGACCCTTGCAGATACGCAGTATTTT
. | TRBJ1-5 | TRBV6-2/TRBV6-3 | . | CASSYGSGRPQHF | TGTGCCAGCAGTTACGGGTCGGGGAGGCCCCAGCATTTT
once | TRBJ1-6 | TRBV3-1/TRBV3-2 | TRBD1 | CASSRNIRGRNSPLHF | TGTGCCAGCAGCCGGAACATCAGGGGGAGAAATTCACCCCTCCACTTT
. | TRBJ1-4 | TRBV6-5 | . | CASSLSMATNEKLFF | TGTGCCAGCAGTCTCTCCATGGCAACTAATGAAAAACTGTTTTTT
once | TRBJ2-2 | TRBV18 | . | CASATGARVPGELFF | TGTGCCAGCGCCACGGGGGCGCGGGTCCCCGGGGAGCTGTTTTTT
. | TRBJ2-2 | TRBV7-9 | . | CASSWPRAGELFF | TGTGCCAGCAGCTGGCCAAGGGCCGGGGAGCTGTTTTTT
. | TRBJ2-5 | TRBV24-1 | . | CATSPGSQETQYF | TGTGCCACCAGTCCAGGGAGCCAAGAGACCCAGTACTTC
. | TRBJ1-1 | TRBV7-2 | . | CASSLRYTNTEAFF | TGTGCCAGCAGCTTAAGGTACACGAACACTGAAGCTTTCTTT
. | TRBJ1-1 | TRBV3-1/TRBV3-2 | . | CASTLRWADTEAFF | TGTGCCAGCACCTTAAGGTGGGCGGACACTGAAGCTTTCTTT
. | TRBJ2-7 | TRBV18 | TRBD2 | CASSLTSGSSYEQYF | TGTGCCAGCTCACTAACTAGCGGGAGCTCCTACGAGCAGTACTTC
. | TRBJ2-1 | TRBV7-9 | TRBD2 | CASSLRAGLHNEQFF | TGTGCCAGCAGCTTAAGAGCGGGGCTACACAATGAGCAGTTCTTC
. | TRBJ1-1 | TRBV5-1 | . | CASSLIPGPGAEAFF | TGCGCCAGCAGCTTAATACCGGGCCCCGGGGCTGAAGCTTTCTTT
. | TRBJ1-1 | TRBV30 | . | CAWQVMNTEAFF | TGTGCCTGGCAGGTGATGAACACTGAAGCTTTCTTT
. | TRBJ2-3 | TRBV10-3 | TRBD2 | CAISERLAGSLDTQYF | TGTGCCATCAGTGAGAGATTAGCGGGGTCATTGGATACGCAGTATTTT
few | TRBJ1-6 | TRBV30 | . | CAWSSPWDLHF | TGTGCCTGGAGTTCCCCATGGGACCTCCACTTT
. | TRBJ1-4 | TRBV5-1 | . | CASSSDPNEKLFF | TGCGCCAGCAGCTCGGACCCGAATGAAAAACTGTTTTTT
. | TRBJ2-3 | TRBV13 | . | CASSAGRNRDTDTQYF | TGTGCCAGCAGCGCCGGAAGGAACAGGGACACAGATACGCAGTATTTT
. | TRBJ1-1 | TRBV15 | . | CATSRDRANTEAFF | TGTGCCACCAGCAGAGATCGGGCGAACACTGAAGCTTTCTTT
. | TRBJ1-2 | TRBV19 | . | CASSLRAGYGYTF | TGTGCCAGTAGTCTCAGGGCTGGCTATGGCTACACCTTC
once | TRBJ1-3 | TRBV19 | TRBD1 | CASRRGGAEYSGNTIYF | TGTGCCAGTAGGAGAGGGGGCGCAGAGTACTCTGGAAACACCATATATTTT
. | TRBJ1-1 | TRBV25-1 | . | CASSVGAHNTEAFF | TGTGCCAGCAGTGTGGGGGCCCACAACACTGAAGCTTTCTTT
. | TRBJ1-2 | TRBV6-5 | TRBD1 | CASRPSGGSNYGYTF | TGTGCCAGCAGGCCCTCAGGGGGTAGTAACTATGGCTACACCTTC